The sequence of this TCR beta chain was determined in a study of T-cell reconstitution after alpha-beta-depleted transplantation in children. The CDR3 sequence is 13 residues long. Germline assignment: CDR1 MNHEY and CDR2 SMNVEV (reference sequence). Trimming removed 6 bases from V and 1 base from J, with 9 bases in between. It was with unique molecular identifiers that the TCRbeta library was prepared. TCRdb analysed the PCR reads with MiXCR anew, one entry per CDR3 protein. The table has some 520,000 distinct CDR3 sequences, 32% seen once; the top ten hold 2% to 3%. Sequencing was performed on PBMCs from the stem cell graft donor, taken from the stem cell graft. This TCR was recovered from a human donor who donated a stem cell graft to a child with aplastic anemia. The chain combines TRBV27 with TRBJ1-1; D unclear. The CDR3 here is CASSRSRNTEAFF. The CDR3, as DNA: TGTGCCAGCAGCCGAAGCAGGAACACTGAAGCTTTCTTT.